This paragraph covers one T cell receptor (beta chain) sequence. This specimen comes from a study of blood T cell repertoires in COVID-19. Turning to the study itself: Acute and convalescent COVID-19 samples came from the United States, Italy and Spain. T cells, B-cell-depleted T cells, or PBMCs provided the cDNA or gDNA that served as material.

The CDR3 runs to 15 residues. The V and J ends lost 4 bases and 2 bases respectively, with 15 bases between them. Germline lookup yields CDR1 SGHRS and CDR2 YFSETQ. Libraries were prepared by immunoSEQ multiplex PCR; TCRdb keeps only in-frame clonotypes and omits some of them. The sample shows 150,000 or so clones, about 93% of them seen only once. The gene calls are TRBV5-1 and TRBJ1-2, with a weak D call TRBD1 (5 bases). The sequencing sample was made of peripheral blood. This clonotype was sampled from a woman aged 50 to 60 with acute or convalescent COVID-19. The CDR3 sequence: CASSIKTDPNYGYTF. The CDR3 DNA reads as TGCGCCAGCAGCATTAAGACAGATCCCAACTATGGCTACACCTTC.